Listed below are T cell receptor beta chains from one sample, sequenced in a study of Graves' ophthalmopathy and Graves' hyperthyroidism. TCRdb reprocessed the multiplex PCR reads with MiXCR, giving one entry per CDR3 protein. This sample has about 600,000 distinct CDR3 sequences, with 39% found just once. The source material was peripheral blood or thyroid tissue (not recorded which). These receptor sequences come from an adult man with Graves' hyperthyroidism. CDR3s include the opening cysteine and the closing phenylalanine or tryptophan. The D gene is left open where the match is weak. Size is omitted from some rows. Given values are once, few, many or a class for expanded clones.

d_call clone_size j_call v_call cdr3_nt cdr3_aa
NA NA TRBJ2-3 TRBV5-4 TGTGCCAGCAGCGAGGAGGGATTGTACACAGATACGCAGTATTTT CASSEEGLYTDTQYF
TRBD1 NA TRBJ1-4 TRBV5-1 TGCGCCAGCAGCCTGGGACAGGTTGAAAAACTGTTTTTT CASSLGQVEKLFF
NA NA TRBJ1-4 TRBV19 TGTGCCAGTAGCCGCTCCGGGACGGTTAATGAAAAACTGTTTTTT CASSRSGTVNEKLFF
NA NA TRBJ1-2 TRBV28 TGTGCCAGCAGTTTACGGGACTGGAGTCTTAACTATGGCTACACCTTC CASSLRDWSLNYGYTF
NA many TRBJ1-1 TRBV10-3 TGTGCCTCGCTAGGGGGGGAGCGACCTGAAGCTTTCTTT CASLGGERPEAFF
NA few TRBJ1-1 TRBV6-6 TGTGCCAGCAGTAGTAGACAGTACATGAACACTGAAGCTTTCTTT CASSSRQYMNTEAFF
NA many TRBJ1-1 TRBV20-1 TGCAGTGCTAGAGCGGGGGCATCGAACACTGAAGCTTTCTTT CSARAGASNTEAFF
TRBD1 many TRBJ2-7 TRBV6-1 TGTGCCAGCAGCACCGGAGACAGGGGCCACGAGCAGTACTTC CASSTGDRGHEQYF
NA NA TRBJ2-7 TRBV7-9 TGTGCCAGCAGTTTACAGGGCAGGTACTACGAGCAGTACTTC CASSLQGRYYEQYF
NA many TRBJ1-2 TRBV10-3 TGTGCCATCAGTGACAGGGGCGTCTATGGCTACACCTTC CAISDRGVYGYTF
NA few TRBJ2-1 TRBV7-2 TGTGCCAGCAGCTTAGGAGGGGTTGCAGGGTACAATGAGCAGTTCTTC CASSLGGVAGYNEQFF
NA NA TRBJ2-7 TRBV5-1 TGCGCCAGCAGCTTGGTTGCCGGGGAGTACTTC CASSLVAGEYF
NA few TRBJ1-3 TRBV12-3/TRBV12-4 TGTGCCAGCAGTTTCTCTGTGGGCAGGGGAGGAAACACCATATATTTT CASSFSVGRGGNTIYF
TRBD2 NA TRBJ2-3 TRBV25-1 TGTGCCAGCAGCTTGGAGGGAGGGAACACAGATACGCAGTATTTT CASSLEGGNTDTQYF
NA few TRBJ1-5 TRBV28 TGTGCCAGCAATGACGGACAGTTGAGCAATCAGCCCCAGCATTTT CASNDGQLSNQPQHF
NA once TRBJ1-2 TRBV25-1 TGTGCCAGCAGTGCTTCCAAGGAGAGTGGGTTCTTGGGGTATGGCTACACCTTC CASSASKESGFLGYGYTF
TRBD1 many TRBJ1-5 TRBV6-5 TGTGCCAGCAGTAGACAGGGGCCGAGAGGGAATCAGCCCCAGCATTTT CASSRQGPRGNQPQHF
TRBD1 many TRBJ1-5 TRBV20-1 TGCAGTGCTATCTCTATTGCCGCGGGACAGGGGTTTCAGCCCCAGCATTTT CSAISIAAGQGFQPQHF
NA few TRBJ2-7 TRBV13 TGTGCCAGCAGCTCCCTATCACGGAGGACGGGCGACGAGCAGTACTTC CASSSLSRRTGDEQYF
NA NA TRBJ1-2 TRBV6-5 TGTGCCAGCAGTTCCTACTCAGGGGAGTCTCGGTATGGCTACACCTTC CASSSYSGESRYGYTF
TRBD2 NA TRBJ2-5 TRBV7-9 TGTGCCAGTAGTGGGAGGGCAGAGACCCAGTACTTC CASSGRAETQYF
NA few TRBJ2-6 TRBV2 TGTGCCAGCAGTGATTATGGGGCCAACGTCCTGACTTTC CASSDYGANVLTF